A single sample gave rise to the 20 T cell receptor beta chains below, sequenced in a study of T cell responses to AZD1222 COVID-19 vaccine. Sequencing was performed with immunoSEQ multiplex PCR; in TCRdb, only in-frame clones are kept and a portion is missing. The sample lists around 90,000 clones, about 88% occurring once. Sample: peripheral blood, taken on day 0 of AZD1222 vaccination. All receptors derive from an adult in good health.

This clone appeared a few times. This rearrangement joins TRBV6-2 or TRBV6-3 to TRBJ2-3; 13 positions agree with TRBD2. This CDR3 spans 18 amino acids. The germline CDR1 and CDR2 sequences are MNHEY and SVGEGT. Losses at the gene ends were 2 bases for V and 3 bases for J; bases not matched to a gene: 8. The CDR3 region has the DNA TGTGCCAGCAGTTACCCTCAGACTAGCGGGGGGCAGACAGATACGCAGTATTTT. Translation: CASSYPQTSGGQTDTQYF.

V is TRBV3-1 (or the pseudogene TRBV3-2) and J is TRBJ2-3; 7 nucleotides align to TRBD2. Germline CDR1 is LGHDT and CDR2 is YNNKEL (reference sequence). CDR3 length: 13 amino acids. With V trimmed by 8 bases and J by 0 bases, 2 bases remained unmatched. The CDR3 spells CASGEGSTDTQYF. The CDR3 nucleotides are TGTGCCAGCGGGGAGGGAAGCACAGATACGCAGTATTTT.

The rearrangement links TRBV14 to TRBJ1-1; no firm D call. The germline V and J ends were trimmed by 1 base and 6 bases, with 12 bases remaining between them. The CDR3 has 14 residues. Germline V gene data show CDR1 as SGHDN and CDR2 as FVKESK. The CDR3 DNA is TGTGCCAGCAGCCAAGGACCCTTGGCTTCTGAAGCTTTCTTT. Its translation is CASSQGPLASEAFF.

CDR3 nucleotide sequence: TGCGCCAGCAGCCAAGACCCGACCGGGCCTAATGAAAAACTGTTTTTT. This encodes CASSQDPTGPNEKLFF. The chain is built from TRBV4-3 and TRBJ1-4, with D hard to call. The ends were cut back, 0 bases at V and 3 bases at J, with 11 bases in the middle. This CDR3 has 16 residues. Germline V gives CDR1 LGHNA, CDR2 YSLEER.

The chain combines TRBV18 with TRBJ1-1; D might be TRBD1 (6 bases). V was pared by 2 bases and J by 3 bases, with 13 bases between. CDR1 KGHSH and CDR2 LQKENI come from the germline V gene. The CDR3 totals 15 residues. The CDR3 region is CASSPSGARDTEAFF. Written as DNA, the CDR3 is TGTGCCAGCTCACCATCGGGGGCGAGGGACACTGAAGCTTTCTTT.

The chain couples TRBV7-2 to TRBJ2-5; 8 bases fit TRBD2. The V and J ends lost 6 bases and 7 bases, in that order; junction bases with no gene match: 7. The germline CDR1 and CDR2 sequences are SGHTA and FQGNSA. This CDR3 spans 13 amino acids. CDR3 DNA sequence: TGTGCCAGCAGACAGGGACTAGAGGGGACCCAGTACTTC. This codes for CASRQGLEGTQYF.

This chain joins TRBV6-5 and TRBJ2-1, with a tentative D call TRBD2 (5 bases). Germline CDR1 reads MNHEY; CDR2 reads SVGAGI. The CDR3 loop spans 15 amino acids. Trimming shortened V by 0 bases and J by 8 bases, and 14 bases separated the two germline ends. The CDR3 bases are TGTGCCAGCAGTTACTCGAGTCTAGCTCTGTATGAGCAGTTCTTC. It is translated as CASSYSSLALYEQFF.

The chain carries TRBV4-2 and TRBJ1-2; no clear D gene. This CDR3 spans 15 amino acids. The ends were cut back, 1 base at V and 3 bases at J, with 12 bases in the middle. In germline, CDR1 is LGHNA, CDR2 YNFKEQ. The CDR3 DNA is TGTGCCAGCAGCCAAGCGACGGGTGGTGACTATGGCTACACCTTC. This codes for CASSQATGGDYGYTF.

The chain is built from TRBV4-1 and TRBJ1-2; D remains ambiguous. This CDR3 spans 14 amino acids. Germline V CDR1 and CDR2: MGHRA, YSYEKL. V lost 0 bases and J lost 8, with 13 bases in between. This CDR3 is CASSQDPGVEGYTF. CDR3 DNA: TGCGCCAGCAGCCAAGATCCCGGGGTCGAGGGCTACACCTTC.

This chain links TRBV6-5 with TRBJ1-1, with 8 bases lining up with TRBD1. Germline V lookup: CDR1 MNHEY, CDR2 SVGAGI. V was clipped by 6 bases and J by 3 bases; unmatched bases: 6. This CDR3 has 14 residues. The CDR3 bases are TGTGCCAGCAGCCTGGGACAGGAGTACACTGAAGCTTTCTTT. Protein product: CASSLGQEYTEAFF.

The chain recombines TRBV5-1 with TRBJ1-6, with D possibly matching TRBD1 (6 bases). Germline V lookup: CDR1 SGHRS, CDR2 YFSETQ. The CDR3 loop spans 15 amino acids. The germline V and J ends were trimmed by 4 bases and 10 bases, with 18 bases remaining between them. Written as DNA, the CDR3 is TGCGCCAGCAGCCTGGGGGGCGTTCAGGGGTCACCCCTCCACTTT. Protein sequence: CASSLGGVQGSPLHF.

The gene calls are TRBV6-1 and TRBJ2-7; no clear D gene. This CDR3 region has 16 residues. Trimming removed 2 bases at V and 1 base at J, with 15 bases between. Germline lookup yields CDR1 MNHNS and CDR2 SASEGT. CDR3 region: CASSEFGRIGSYEQYF. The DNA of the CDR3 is TGTGCCAGCAGTGAATTCGGACGGATCGGATCCTACGAGCAGTACTTC.

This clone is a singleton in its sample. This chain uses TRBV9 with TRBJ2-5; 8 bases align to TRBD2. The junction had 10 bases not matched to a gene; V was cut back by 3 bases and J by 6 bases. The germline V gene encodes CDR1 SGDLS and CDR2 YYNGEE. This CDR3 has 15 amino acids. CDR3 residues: CASSAGGASKKTQYF. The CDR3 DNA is TGTGCCAGCAGCGCCGGGGGGGCCTCAAAAAAGACCCAGTACTTC. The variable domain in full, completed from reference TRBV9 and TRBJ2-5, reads DSGVTQTPKHLITATGQRVTLRCSPRSGDLSVYWYQQSLDQGLQFLIQYYNGEERAKGNILERFSAQQFPDLHSELNLSSLELGDSALYFCASSAGGASKKTQYFGPGTRLLVL.

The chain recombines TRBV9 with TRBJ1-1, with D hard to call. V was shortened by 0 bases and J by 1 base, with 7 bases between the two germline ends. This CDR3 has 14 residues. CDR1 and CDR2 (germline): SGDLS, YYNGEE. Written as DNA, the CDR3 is TGTGCCAGCAGCGTAGGGCAGCAGAACACTGAAGCTTTCTTT. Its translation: CASSVGQQNTEAFF.

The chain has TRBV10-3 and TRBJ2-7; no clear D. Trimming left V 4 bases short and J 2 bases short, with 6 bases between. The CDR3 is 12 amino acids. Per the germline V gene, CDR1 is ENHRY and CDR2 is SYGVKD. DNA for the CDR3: TGTGCCATCAGTGCGACAACCTACGAGCAGTACTTC. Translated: CAISATTYEQYF.

The CDR3 sequence is CASSFLETQYF. CDR3 bases: TGTGCCAGCAGCTTTCTTGAGACCCAGTACTTC. The chain combines TRBV7-9 with TRBJ2-5; the D is unclear. The germline V and J ends were trimmed by 3 bases and 5 bases, with 4 bases remaining between them. The CDR3 has 11 residues. Germline-derived CDR1 and CDR2 are SEHNR and FQNEAQ (reference sequence).

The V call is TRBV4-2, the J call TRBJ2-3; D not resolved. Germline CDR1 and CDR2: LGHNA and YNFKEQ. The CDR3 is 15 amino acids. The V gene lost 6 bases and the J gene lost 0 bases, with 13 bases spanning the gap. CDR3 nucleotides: TGTGCCAGCAGATCGCACACTCAGAGCACAGATACGCAGTATTTT. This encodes CASRSHTQSTDTQYF.

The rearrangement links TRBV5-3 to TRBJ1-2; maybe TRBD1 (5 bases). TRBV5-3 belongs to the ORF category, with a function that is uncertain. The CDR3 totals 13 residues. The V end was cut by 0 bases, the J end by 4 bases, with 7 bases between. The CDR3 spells CARSLVRGYGYTF. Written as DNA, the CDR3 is TGTGCCAGAAGCTTGGTTAGGGGCTATGGCTACACCTTC.

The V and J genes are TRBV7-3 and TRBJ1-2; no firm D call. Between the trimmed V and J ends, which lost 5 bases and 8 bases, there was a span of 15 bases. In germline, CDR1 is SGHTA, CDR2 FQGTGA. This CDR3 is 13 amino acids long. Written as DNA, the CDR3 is TGTGCCAGCAGCCCAAGGGAGGGTGGGGGCTACACCTTC. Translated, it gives CASSPREGGGYTF. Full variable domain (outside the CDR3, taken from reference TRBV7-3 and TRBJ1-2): GAGVSQTPSNKVTEKGKYVELRCDPISGHTALYWYRQSLGQGPEFLIYFQGTGAADDSGLPNDRFFAVRPEGSVSTLKIQRTERGDSAVYLCASSPREGGGYTFGSGTRLTVV.

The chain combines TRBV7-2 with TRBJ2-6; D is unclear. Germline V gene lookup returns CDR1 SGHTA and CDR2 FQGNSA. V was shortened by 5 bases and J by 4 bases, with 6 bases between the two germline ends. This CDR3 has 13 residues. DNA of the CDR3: TGTGCCAGCAGCGCGAAGGGGGCCAACGTCCTGACTTTC. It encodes CASSAKGANVLTF.